A selection of T cell receptor beta chains follows, all from one sample in a study of HIV-infected patients and healthy controls. TCRdb used MiXCR to reprocess the 5' RACE reads, holding one entry per CDR3 protein. Of roughly 10,000 distinct CDR3 sequences in the sample, 6.5% to 10% were seen once. The sample comprised blood. The source of these receptors is an adult in good health. Both conserved end residues are part of each CDR3. D genes are given only for firm matches. Size values are once, few and many counts, or a class for expanded clones, and some rows have none.

CDR3nt: TGCGCCAGCAGCCGGGGGAAAGATTACAATGAGCAGTTCTTC
CDR3aa: CASSRGKDYNEQFF
abundance: medium-sized
v_gene: TRBV5-1
d_gene: -
j_gene: TRBJ2-1

CDR3nt: TGTGCCAGCAGTGATAGGGACACAACTAATGAAAAACTGTTTTTT
CDR3aa: CASSDRDTTNEKLFF
abundance: few
v_gene: TRBV2
d_gene: -
j_gene: TRBJ1-4

CDR3nt: TGTGCCAGCAGCCAAGAACTGCTAGCGGGGGCTACCCTCGATGAGCAGTTCTTC
CDR3aa: CASSQELLAGATLDEQFF
abundance: many
v_gene: TRBV3-1
d_gene: TRBD2
j_gene: TRBJ2-1

CDR3nt: TGTGCCAGTAGTATTTGGCCAGCGGGGTCGAACACCGGGGAGCTGTTTTTT
CDR3aa: CASSIWPAGSNTGELFF
abundance: -
v_gene: TRBV19
d_gene: TRBD2
j_gene: TRBJ2-2

CDR3nt: TGTGCCAGCAGTAAAACACCGAACACTGAAGCTTTCTTT
CDR3aa: CASSKTPNTEAFF
abundance: medium-sized
v_gene: TRBV25-1
d_gene: -
j_gene: TRBJ1-1

CDR3nt: TGCAGCGTTGCATGGAAGAATACGCAGTATTTT
CDR3aa: CSVAWKNTQYF
abundance: medium-sized
v_gene: TRBV29-1
d_gene: -
j_gene: TRBJ2-3

CDR3nt: TGCAGTGCTAGGGGTTGGTCACCTGGCGAAGTAACTAGCACAGATACGCAGTATTTT
CDR3aa: CSARGWSPGEVTSTDTQYF
abundance: many
v_gene: TRBV20-1
d_gene: -
j_gene: TRBJ2-3

CDR3nt: TGTGCCAGTAGTATCTCCGGGAGTGGGAATGAAAAACTGTTTTTT
CDR3aa: CASSISGSGNEKLFF
abundance: -
v_gene: TRBV19
d_gene: -
j_gene: TRBJ1-4

CDR3nt: TGTGCCAGTAACGACGCCAATGAAAAACTGTTTTTT
CDR3aa: CASNDANEKLFF
abundance: many
v_gene: TRBV19
d_gene: -
j_gene: TRBJ1-4

CDR3nt: TGCGCCAGCAGAGCCCGGGACTACCCTTACAATGAGCAGTTCTTC
CDR3aa: CASRARDYPYNEQFF
abundance: medium-sized
v_gene: TRBV5-1
d_gene: TRBD2
j_gene: TRBJ2-1

CDR3nt: TGTGCCAGCAGCTACGCAAGCCGAGAAAATCCCCTCCACTTT
CDR3aa: CASSYASRENPLHF
abundance: few
v_gene: TRBV7-8
d_gene: -
j_gene: TRBJ1-6

CDR3nt: TGCGCCAGCAGCCAACCGGGACGCCTCTCTGGAAACACCATATATTTT
CDR3aa: CASSQPGRLSGNTIYF
abundance: many
v_gene: TRBV4-1
d_gene: -
j_gene: TRBJ1-3

CDR3nt: TGCGCCAGCAGCTTAGGCCAGGAGAACACTGAAGCTTTCTTT
CDR3aa: CASSLGQENTEAFF
abundance: medium-sized
v_gene: TRBV5-1
d_gene: -
j_gene: TRBJ1-1

CDR3nt: TGCAGTGCGCAGAACGACAGGGGTCGGACTGAAGCTTTCTTT
CDR3aa: CSAQNDRGRTEAFF
abundance: medium-sized
v_gene: TRBV20-1
d_gene: TRBD1
j_gene: TRBJ1-1

CDR3nt: TGCGCCAGCAGCTTGGGCGGGTCGCTAACAACTAATGAAAAACTGTTTTTT
CDR3aa: CASSLGGSLTTNEKLFF
abundance: medium-sized
v_gene: TRBV5-1
d_gene: -
j_gene: TRBJ1-4

CDR3nt: TGTGCCTGCTCGTCGGGGAGGACTAATGAAAAACTGTTTTTT
CDR3aa: CACSSGRTNEKLFF
abundance: few
v_gene: TRBV15
d_gene: -
j_gene: TRBJ1-4

CDR3nt: TGTGCCAGCAGCTTGGACAGTAACTATGGCTACACCTTC
CDR3aa: CASSLDSNYGYTF
abundance: many
v_gene: TRBV6-6
d_gene: -
j_gene: TRBJ1-2

CDR3nt: TGTGCCAGCAGCATCCACCGGAGATCACCCCTCCACTTT
CDR3aa: CASSIHRRSPLHF
abundance: medium-sized
v_gene: TRBV11-2
d_gene: -
j_gene: TRBJ1-6

CDR3nt: TGTGCCAGTAGGACAGGGGACAATCAGCCCCAGCATTTT
CDR3aa: CASRTGDNQPQHF
abundance: many
v_gene: TRBV19
d_gene: TRBD1
j_gene: TRBJ1-5

CDR3nt: TGTGCCAGCTCACCACGCGGGACAGGGTCGGGCTATCAGCCCCAGCATTTT
CDR3aa: CASSPRGTGSGYQPQHF
abundance: -
v_gene: TRBV18
d_gene: TRBD1
j_gene: TRBJ1-5

CDR3nt: TGTGCCAGCTCACCACCGAACAGGGAAAAACTGTTTTTT
CDR3aa: CASSPPNREKLFF
abundance: many
v_gene: TRBV18
d_gene: -
j_gene: TRBJ1-4

CDR3nt: TGTGCCAGAGTGGAGCCGGGCGGGGGGGAGCATGAGACCCAGTACTTC
CDR3aa: CARVEPGGGEHETQYF
abundance: -
v_gene: TRBV9
d_gene: TRBD2
j_gene: TRBJ2-5

CDR3nt: TGTGCCAGTAGTCGGGGGGCTGGACGGGAGACCCAGTACTTC
CDR3aa: CASSRGAGRETQYF
abundance: many
v_gene: TRBV19
d_gene: -
j_gene: TRBJ2-5

CDR3nt: TGTGCCAGCAGTCTTGGGACAGGGTTCTATGGCTACACCTTC
CDR3aa: CASSLGTGFYGYTF
abundance: many
v_gene: TRBV12-3/TRBV12-4
d_gene: TRBD1
j_gene: TRBJ1-2

CDR3nt: TGTGCCAGCAGTGGAAACCGGGACACTGGAGGATATTTT
CDR3aa: CASSGNRDTGGYF
abundance: few
v_gene: TRBV6-1
d_gene: -
j_gene: TRBJ2-3

CDR3nt: TGCAGTGCGACGGGACTAGCGGGCACAGATACGCAGTATTTT
CDR3aa: CSATGLAGTDTQYF
abundance: -
v_gene: TRBV20-1
d_gene: TRBD2
j_gene: TRBJ2-3

CDR3nt: TGTGCCAGCAGACTCGGACAGGGGAGCCCTAATGGCTACACCTTC
CDR3aa: CASRLGQGSPNGYTF
abundance: many
v_gene: TRBV12-3/TRBV12-4
d_gene: TRBD1
j_gene: TRBJ1-2

CDR3nt: TGCGCCAGCAGCCACCTGGAGGGACAGCAAGACTATGGCTACACCTTC
CDR3aa: CASSHLEGQQDYGYTF
abundance: medium-sized
v_gene: TRBV5-1
d_gene: TRBD1
j_gene: TRBJ1-2

CDR3nt: TGTGCCAGCAGTTACACGGGGGTCATGAACACTGAAGCTTTCTTT
CDR3aa: CASSYTGVMNTEAFF
abundance: medium-sized
v_gene: TRBV6-5
d_gene: -
j_gene: TRBJ1-1

CDR3nt: TGTGCCAGCAGTTTATCCGGGGGGCGCGGTCATAATGAGCAGTTCTTC
CDR3aa: CASSLSGGRGHNEQFF
abundance: -
v_gene: TRBV27
d_gene: -
j_gene: TRBJ2-1

CDR3nt: TGTGCCAGCAGCCCGCAGACAGGCTTCTCCACTAACTATGGCTACACCTTC
CDR3aa: CASSPQTGFSTNYGYTF
abundance: few
v_gene: TRBV3-1
d_gene: -
j_gene: TRBJ1-2

CDR3nt: TGTGCCAGCAGCTATCGACTAGCGGGGACAACAGATACGCAGTATTTT
CDR3aa: CASSYRLAGTTDTQYF
abundance: medium-sized
v_gene: TRBV5-5
d_gene: TRBD2
j_gene: TRBJ2-3

CDR3nt: TGTGCCAGCGGGGTCACTGATACGCAGTATTTT
CDR3aa: CASGVTDTQYF
abundance: medium-sized
v_gene: TRBV6-1
d_gene: -
j_gene: TRBJ2-3

CDR3nt: TGCGCCAGCAGTCTAGAGCAGGGCACAGATACGCAGTATTTT
CDR3aa: CASSLEQGTDTQYF
abundance: many
v_gene: TRBV5-1
d_gene: -
j_gene: TRBJ2-3

CDR3nt: TGTGCCAGCAGTTACTCCGGGACACCGAACACTGAAGCTTTCTTT
CDR3aa: CASSYSGTPNTEAFF
abundance: many
v_gene: TRBV6-5
d_gene: -
j_gene: TRBJ1-1

CDR3nt: TGTGCCAGCAGCTTAGGAGCGGTCGGAAACACCATATATTTT
CDR3aa: CASSLGAVGNTIYF
abundance: few
v_gene: TRBV11-2
d_gene: -
j_gene: TRBJ1-3

CDR3nt: TGTGCCAGCAGTTATGACAGGGGGCCAGGAAACACCATATATTTT
CDR3aa: CASSYDRGPGNTIYF
abundance: many
v_gene: TRBV6-5
d_gene: TRBD1
j_gene: TRBJ1-3

CDR3nt: TGTGCCAGCAGTCGTACCAGGGGGCTCACCGGGGAGCTGTTTTTT
CDR3aa: CASSRTRGLTGELFF
abundance: many
v_gene: TRBV6-5
d_gene: TRBD1
j_gene: TRBJ2-2

CDR3nt: TGCGCCAGCAGCTCCACGGACAGGGGGCTTTTGATCTATGGCTACACCTTC
CDR3aa: CASSSTDRGLLIYGYTF
abundance: few
v_gene: TRBV5-1
d_gene: TRBD1
j_gene: TRBJ1-2

CDR3nt: TGCAGTGGGCACGGGACCGCAAACTATGGCTACACCTTC
CDR3aa: CSGHGTANYGYTF
abundance: medium-sized
v_gene: TRBV20-1
d_gene: -
j_gene: TRBJ1-2